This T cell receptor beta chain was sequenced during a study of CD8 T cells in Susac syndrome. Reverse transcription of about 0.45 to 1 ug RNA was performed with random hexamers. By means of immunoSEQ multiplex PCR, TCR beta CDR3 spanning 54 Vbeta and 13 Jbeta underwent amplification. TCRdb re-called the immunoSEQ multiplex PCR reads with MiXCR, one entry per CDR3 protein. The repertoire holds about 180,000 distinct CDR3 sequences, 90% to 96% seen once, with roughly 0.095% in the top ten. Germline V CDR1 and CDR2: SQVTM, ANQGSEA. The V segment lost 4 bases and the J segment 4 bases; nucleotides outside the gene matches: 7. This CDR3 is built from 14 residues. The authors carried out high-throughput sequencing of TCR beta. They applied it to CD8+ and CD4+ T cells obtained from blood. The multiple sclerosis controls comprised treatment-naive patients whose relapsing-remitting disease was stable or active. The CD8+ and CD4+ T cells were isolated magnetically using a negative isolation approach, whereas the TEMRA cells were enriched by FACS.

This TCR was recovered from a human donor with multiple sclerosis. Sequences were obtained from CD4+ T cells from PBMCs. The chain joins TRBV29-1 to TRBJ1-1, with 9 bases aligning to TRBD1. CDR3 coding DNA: TGCAGCGTTGCCCAGGGACAGGGATTCACTGAAGCTTTCTTT. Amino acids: CSVAQGQGFTEAFF.